The sequence of this TCR beta chain was determined in a study of blood T cell repertoires in COVID-19. At the level of the study: Researchers got acute and convalescent COVID-19 samples from the United States, Italy and Spain. Sample material is recorded as cDNA or gDNA derived from T cells, B-cell-depleted T cells, or PBMCs.

Authors' methods: Reference gene primer amplification gave nucleated cell count estimates. Here immunoSEQ multiplex PCR was the method, and the copy in TCRdb shows in-frame clones only, minus some. V, J and clone size reflect that table, while D and trimming were determined from the DNA. There are 250,000 or so clones in the sample; approximately 85% occur only once, and about 12% lies in the top ten. Germline assignment: CDR1 MNHEY and CDR2 SVGAGI. This CDR3 comprises 15 residues. V was pared by 4 bases and J by 4 bases, with 7 bases of the junction left unmatched. The clonotype comes from a man of 80 years or more with acute or convalescent COVID-19. The V gene is TRBV6-5, the J gene TRBJ1-2, with TRBD1 identical over 9 bases. Sequencing was performed on peripheral blood. The CDR3 is CASSSPGQGLYGYTF. In DNA, the CDR3 is TGTGCCAGCAGTTCCCCGGGACAGGGCCTCTATGGCTACACCTTC.